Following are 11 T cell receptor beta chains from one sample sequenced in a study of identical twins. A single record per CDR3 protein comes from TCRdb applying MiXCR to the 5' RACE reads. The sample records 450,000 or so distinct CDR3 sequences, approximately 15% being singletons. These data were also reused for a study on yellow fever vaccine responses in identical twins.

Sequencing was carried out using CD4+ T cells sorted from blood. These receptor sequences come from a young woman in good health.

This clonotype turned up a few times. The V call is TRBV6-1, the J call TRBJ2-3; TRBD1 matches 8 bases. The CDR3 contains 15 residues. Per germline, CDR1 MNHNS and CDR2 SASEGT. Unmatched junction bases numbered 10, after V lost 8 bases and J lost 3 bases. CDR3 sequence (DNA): TGTGCCAGCGGCCTCAACAGGGGGGCGACAGATACGCAGTATTTT. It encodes CASGLNRGATDTQYF.

The CDR3 DNA reads as TGTGCCAGCAGTACCAGACCAGCCCGTAGCACAGATACGCAGTATTTT. Protein product: CASSTRPARSTDTQYF. The J gene is TRBJ2-3, the V gene TRBV6-1, with D unresolved. In germline, CDR1 is MNHNS, CDR2 SASEGT. The V gene lost 5 bases and the J gene lost 0 bases, with 15 bases spanning the gap. There are 16 residues in the CDR3.

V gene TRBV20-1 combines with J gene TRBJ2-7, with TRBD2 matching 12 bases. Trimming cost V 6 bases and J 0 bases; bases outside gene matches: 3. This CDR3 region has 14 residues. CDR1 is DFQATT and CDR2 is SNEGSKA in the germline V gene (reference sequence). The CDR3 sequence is CSAGTSGPSYEQYF. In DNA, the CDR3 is TGCAGTGCCGGGACTAGCGGGCCCTCCTACGAGCAGTACTTC.

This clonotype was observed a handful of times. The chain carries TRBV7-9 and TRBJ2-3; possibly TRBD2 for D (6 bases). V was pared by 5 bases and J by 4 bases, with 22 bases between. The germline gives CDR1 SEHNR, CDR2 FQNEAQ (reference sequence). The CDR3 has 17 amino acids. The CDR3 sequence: CASSLTGLARSPDTQYF. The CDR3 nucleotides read TGTGCCAGCAGCCTGACGGGGCTAGCGAGAAGCCCAGATACGCAGTATTTT.

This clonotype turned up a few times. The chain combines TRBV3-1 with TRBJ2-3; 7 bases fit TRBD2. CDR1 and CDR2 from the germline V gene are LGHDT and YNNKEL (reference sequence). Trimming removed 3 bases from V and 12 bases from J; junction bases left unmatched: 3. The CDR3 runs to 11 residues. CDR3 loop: CASSQTSPQYF. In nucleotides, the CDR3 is TGTGCCAGCAGCCAGACTAGCCCCCAGTATTTT.

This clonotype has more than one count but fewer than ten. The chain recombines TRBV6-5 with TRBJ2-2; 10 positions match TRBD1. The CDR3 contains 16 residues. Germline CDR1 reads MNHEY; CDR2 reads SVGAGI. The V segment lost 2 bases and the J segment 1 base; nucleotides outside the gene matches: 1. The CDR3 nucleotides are TGTGCCAGCAGTTACCGGACAGGGGGGAACACCGGGGAGCTGTTTTTT. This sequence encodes CASSYRTGGNTGELFF.

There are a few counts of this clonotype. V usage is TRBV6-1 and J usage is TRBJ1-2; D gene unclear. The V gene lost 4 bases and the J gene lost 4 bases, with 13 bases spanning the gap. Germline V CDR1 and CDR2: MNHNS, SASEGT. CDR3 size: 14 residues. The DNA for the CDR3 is TGTGCCAGCAGTGCCCCTCGACTGCCCTATGGCTACACCTTC. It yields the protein CASSAPRLPYGYTF.

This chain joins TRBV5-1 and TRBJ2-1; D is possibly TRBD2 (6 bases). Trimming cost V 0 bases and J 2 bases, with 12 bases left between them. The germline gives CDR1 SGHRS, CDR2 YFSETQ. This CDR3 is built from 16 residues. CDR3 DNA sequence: TGCGCCAGCAGCTTGGACGTGACTAGTACCTACAATGAGCAGTTCTTC. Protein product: CASSLDVTSTYNEQFF. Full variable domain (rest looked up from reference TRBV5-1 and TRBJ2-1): KAGVTQTPRYLIKTRGQQVTLSCSPISGHRSVSWYQQTPGQGLQFLFEYFSETQRNKGNFPGRFSGRQFSNSRSEMNVSTLELGDSALYLCASSLDVTSTYNEQFFGPGTRLTVL.

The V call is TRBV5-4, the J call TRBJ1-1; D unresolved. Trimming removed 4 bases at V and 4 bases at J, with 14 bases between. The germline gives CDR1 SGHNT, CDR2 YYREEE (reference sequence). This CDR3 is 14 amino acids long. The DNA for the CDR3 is TGTGCCAGCAGCCAACAGACTTGGGGCACTGAAGCTTTCTTT. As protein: CASSQQTWGTEAFF. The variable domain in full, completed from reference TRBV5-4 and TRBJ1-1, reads ETGVTQSPTHLIKTRGQQVTLRCSSQSGHNTVSWYQQALGQGPQFIFQYYREEENGRGNFPPRFSGLQFPNYSSELNVNALELDDSALYLCASSQQTWGTEAFFGQGTRLTVV.

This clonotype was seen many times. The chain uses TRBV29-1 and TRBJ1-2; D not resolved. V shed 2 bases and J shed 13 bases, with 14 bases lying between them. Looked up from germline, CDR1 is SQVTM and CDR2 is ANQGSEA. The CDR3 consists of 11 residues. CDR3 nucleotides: TGCAGCGTTGAATTCGACACGGCCTTCACCTTC. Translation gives CSVEFDTAFTF.

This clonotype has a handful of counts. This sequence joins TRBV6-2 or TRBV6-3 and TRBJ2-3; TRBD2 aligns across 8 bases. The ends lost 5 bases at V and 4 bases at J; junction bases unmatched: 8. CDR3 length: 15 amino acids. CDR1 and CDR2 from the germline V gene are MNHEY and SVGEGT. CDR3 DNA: TGTGCCAGCAGTCCCCCGGGACTAGATTCAGATACGCAGTATTTT. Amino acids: CASSPPGLDSDTQYF.